This is a list of T cell receptor beta chains from one sample in a study of Ad26.COV2.S vaccination and SARS-CoV-2 variants. The table came from immunoSEQ multiplex PCR; TCRdb's copy has only in-frame clones and leaves some out. The table includes 350,000 to 400,000 clones, roughly nine tenths detected once. Sample: peripheral blood, taken in a trial of Ad26.COV2.S vaccine versus placebo. These receptors all stem from a person aged 18-60 years who received the Ad26.COV2.S COVID-19 vaccine or a placebo. Each CDR3 is given with its conserved first and last residue. D genes are given only for firm matches. Clone size is shown for a subset of rows, as once, few, many or a class of expanded clone.

d_gene: .
abundance: .
v_gene: TRBV15
len: 15
j_gene: TRBJ2-3
CDR3aa: CATSLVDPSTDTQYF
CDR3nt: TGTGCCACCAGCCTTGTGGACCCAAGCACAGATACGCAGTATTTT

d_gene: .
abundance: .
v_gene: TRBV3-1/TRBV3-2
len: 14
j_gene: TRBJ1-5
CDR3aa: CASSQTGSNQPQHF
CDR3nt: TGTGCCAGCAGCCAAACAGGGAGCAATCAGCCCCAGCATTTT

d_gene: .
abundance: .
v_gene: TRBV7-7
len: 13
j_gene: TRBJ2-5
CDR3aa: CASSFSFSETQYF
CDR3nt: TGTGCTAGCAGCTTTAGTTTCTCAGAGACCCAGTACTTC

d_gene: .
abundance: .
v_gene: TRBV19
len: 14
j_gene: TRBJ2-7
CDR3aa: CASTSTKSSYEQYF
CDR3nt: TGTGCCAGTACCTCGACGAAAAGCTCCTACGAGCAGTACTTC

d_gene: TRBD1
abundance: once
v_gene: TRBV4-1
len: 13
j_gene: TRBJ1-1
CDR3aa: CASRDRGTTEAFF
CDR3nt: TGCGCCAGCAGGGACAGGGGGACCACTGAAGCTTTCTTT

d_gene: TRBD2
abundance: .
v_gene: TRBV5-4
len: 16
j_gene: TRBJ2-3
CDR3aa: CASSLAWASGGYTQYF
CDR3nt: TGTGCCAGCAGCTTGGCCTGGGCTAGCGGGGGATATACGCAGTATTTT

d_gene: .
abundance: .
v_gene: TRBV3-1/TRBV3-2
len: 12
j_gene: TRBJ2-7
CDR3aa: CASSQDLGEQYF
CDR3nt: TGTGCCAGCAGCCAAGATTTAGGAGAGCAGTACTTC

d_gene: .
abundance: .
v_gene: TRBV5-1
len: 13
j_gene: TRBJ1-3
CDR3aa: CASSAEDGNTIYF
CDR3nt: TGCGCCAGCAGCGCCGAAGATGGAAACACCATATATTTT

d_gene: TRBD1
abundance: .
v_gene: TRBV5-5
len: 15
j_gene: TRBJ1-1
CDR3aa: CASSLQVPGGTEAFF
CDR3nt: TGTGCCAGCAGCTTACAGGTGCCAGGGGGCACTGAAGCTTTCTTT

d_gene: .
abundance: .
v_gene: TRBV7-8
len: 11
j_gene: TRBJ2-7
CDR3aa: CASSLGDEQYF
CDR3nt: TGTGCCAGCAGCTTAGGGGACGAGCAGTACTTC

d_gene: TRBD1
abundance: .
v_gene: TRBV25-1
len: 11
j_gene: TRBJ1-2
CDR3aa: CATTGGKGYTF
CDR3nt: TGTGCCACCACAGGGGGCAAGGGCTACACCTTC

d_gene: .
abundance: .
v_gene: TRBV6-2/TRBV6-3
len: 13
j_gene: TRBJ2-1
CDR3aa: CASSLGPLNEQFF
CDR3nt: TGTGCCAGCAGCCTAGGCCCTCTTAATGAGCAGTTCTTC

d_gene: .
abundance: few
v_gene: TRBV4-3
len: 14
j_gene: TRBJ2-2
CDR3aa: CASSQDSGTGELFF
CDR3nt: TGCGCCAGCAGCCAAGATTCGGGCACCGGGGAGCTGTTTTTT

d_gene: .
abundance: few
v_gene: TRBV4-1
len: 16
j_gene: TRBJ1-6
CDR3aa: CASSQDPGGRDSPLHF
CDR3nt: TGCGCCAGCAGCCAAGATCCGGGAGGTAGGGATTCACCCCTCCACTTT

d_gene: .
abundance: .
v_gene: TRBV5-8
len: 16
j_gene: TRBJ1-5
CDR3aa: CASSLHRWYSNQPQHF
CDR3nt: TGTGCCAGCAGCCTGCATAGATGGTATAGCAATCAGCCCCAGCATTTT

d_gene: .
abundance: .
v_gene: TRBV5-6
len: 15
j_gene: TRBJ2-1
CDR3aa: CASSAVGQGGNEQFF
CDR3nt: TGTGCCAGCAGCGCCGTCGGGCAGGGGGGCAATGAGCAGTTCTTC

d_gene: TRBD1
abundance: .
v_gene: TRBV12-3/TRBV12-4
len: 12
j_gene: TRBJ1-3
CDR3aa: CASSQQGDTIYF
CDR3nt: TGTGCCAGCAGTCAACAGGGGGACACCATATATTTT

d_gene: TRBD1
abundance: .
v_gene: TRBV9
len: 15
j_gene: TRBJ1-1
CDR3aa: CASSAPRTGNTEAFF
CDR3nt: TGTGCCAGCAGCGCGCCTCGGACAGGGAACACTGAAGCTTTCTTT

d_gene: TRBD1
abundance: .
v_gene: TRBV5-4
len: 16
j_gene: TRBJ2-1
CDR3aa: CASSSSGTGVYNEQFF
CDR3nt: TGTGCCAGCAGCTCCTCCGGGACAGGGGTCTACAATGAGCAGTTCTTC

d_gene: .
abundance: .
v_gene: TRBV29-1
len: 13
j_gene: TRBJ2-5
CDR3aa: CSVGRLLGETQYF
CDR3nt: TGCAGCGTTGGTCGGCTTCTGGGTGAGACCCAGTACTTC

d_gene: .
abundance: .
v_gene: TRBV5-1
len: 13
j_gene: TRBJ1-1
CDR3aa: CASRNRENTEAFF
CDR3nt: TGCGCCAGCAGAAACCGGGAGAACACTGAAGCTTTCTTT

d_gene: .
abundance: .
v_gene: TRBV6-6
len: 15
j_gene: TRBJ1-1
CDR3aa: CASSYSRTEKTEAFF
CDR3nt: TGTGCCAGCAGTTACTCGAGGACCGAGAAGACTGAAGCTTTCTTT

d_gene: TRBD1
abundance: .
v_gene: TRBV7-2
len: 14
j_gene: TRBJ1-1
CDR3aa: CASSLETGYTEAFF
CDR3nt: TGTGCCAGCAGCTTAGAGACAGGGTACACTGAAGCTTTCTTT

d_gene: .
abundance: .
v_gene: TRBV19
len: 14
j_gene: TRBJ2-2
CDR3aa: CARGPPQGNGELFF
CDR3nt: TGTGCCAGAGGCCCCCCGCAGGGTAACGGGGAGCTGTTTTTT

d_gene: .
abundance: .
v_gene: TRBV4-2
len: 15
j_gene: TRBJ2-7
CDR3aa: CASSQDGDLAQEQYF
CDR3nt: TGTGCCAGCAGCCAAGATGGGGATCTAGCTCAGGAGCAGTACTTC

d_gene: .
abundance: .
v_gene: TRBV7-9
len: 13
j_gene: TRBJ2-4
CDR3aa: CASLPLAKNIQYF
CDR3nt: TGTGCCAGCTTACCCCTAGCCAAAAACATTCAGTACTTC

d_gene: .
abundance: .
v_gene: TRBV7-8
len: 14
j_gene: TRBJ2-5
CDR3aa: CASSWDTGWETQYF
CDR3nt: TGTGCCAGCAGTTGGGACACCGGATGGGAGACCCAGTACTTC